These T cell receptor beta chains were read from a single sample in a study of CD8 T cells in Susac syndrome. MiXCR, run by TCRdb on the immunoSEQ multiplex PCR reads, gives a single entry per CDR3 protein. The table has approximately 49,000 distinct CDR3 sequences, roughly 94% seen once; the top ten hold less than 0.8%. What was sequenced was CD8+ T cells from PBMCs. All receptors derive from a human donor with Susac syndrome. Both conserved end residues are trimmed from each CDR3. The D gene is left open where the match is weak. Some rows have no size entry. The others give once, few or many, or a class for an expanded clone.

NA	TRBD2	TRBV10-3	AINPTSGAPNTGELF
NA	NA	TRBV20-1	SARFRGNTGELF
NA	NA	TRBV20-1	SASRGHGYT
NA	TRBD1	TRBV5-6	ASSLGTGNYEQY
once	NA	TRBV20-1	SASDWDYNEQF
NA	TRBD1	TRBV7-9	ASRHAQGAEDGYT
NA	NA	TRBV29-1	SVAGRMNTGELF
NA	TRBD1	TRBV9	ASSLGDRLNTEAF
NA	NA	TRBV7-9	ASSSPVQVQQETQY
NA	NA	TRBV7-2	ASSPTRRPYEQY
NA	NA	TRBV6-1	ASSPVWGRNQPQH
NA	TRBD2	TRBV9	ASSPGTSPEQY
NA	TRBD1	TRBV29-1	SVDSLLDRLGEAF
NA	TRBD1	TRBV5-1	ASSFGTGLYNEQF
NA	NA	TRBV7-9	ASSSELRAATGELF
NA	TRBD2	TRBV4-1	ASSRTREETQY
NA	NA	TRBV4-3	ASSPPGVSGANVLT
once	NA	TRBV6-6	ASKGGGVRTEAF
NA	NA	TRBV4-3	ASSQFSTDTQY
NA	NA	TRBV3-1	ASSQGSSGANVLT
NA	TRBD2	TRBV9	ASSDSSGGDSTDTQY
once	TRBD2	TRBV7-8	ASSGSTSGGAAGQY
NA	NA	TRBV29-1	SVGGGPYNEQF
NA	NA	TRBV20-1	SARDRDNYGYT
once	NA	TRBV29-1	SVEAWRQETQY